A single T cell receptor beta chain is shown here with its context. This entry belongs to a study of T cell responses to AZD1222 COVID-19 vaccine. The CDR3 sequence is 16 residues long. The V gene's germline CDR1 is MNHEY and CDR2 SVGAGI. Deletions cut 0 bases from V and 7 bases from J, with 18 bases between. Method: immunoSEQ multiplex PCR; TCRdb's copy keeps in-frame clones and lacks some. The table lists 120,000 or so clones, around 89% of them singletons, with over 8.5% in the top ten. The sequenced sample was peripheral blood, obtained on day 0 of MenACWY control vaccination. The V call is TRBV6-5, the J call TRBJ1-1; TRBD1 might be the D (6 bases). This sequence was found in an adult in good health. The CDR3 DNA is TGTGCCAGCAGTTACTCACCGGGACAAGGGAAGGGTGAAGCTTTCTTT. It specifies CASSYSPGQGKGEAFF.